The T cell receptor (beta chain) described here comes from a study of response to subunit inactivated influenza vaccine. V lost 6 bases, J lost 2 bases, and 6 bases stayed unmatched. Germline V gene lookup returns CDR1 SGHTA and CDR2 FQGNSA. CDR3 size: 15 residues. Via MiXCR, TCRdb re-called the RT-PCR reads, giving one row per CDR3 protein. The sample lists roughly 780,000 distinct CDR3 sequences; about a fifth were seen once. The TCR comes from a man in his forties or fifties who received an inactivated influenza vaccine. This chain joins TRBV7-2 and TRBJ2-5; TRBD1 matches 10 bases. The sample in question was PBMCs from blood, obtained 4 to 6 days after vaccination. The CDR3 coding sequence is TGTGCCAGCAGGAGGGACAGGGGACCACAAGAGACCCAGTACTTC. Translated, it gives CASRRDRGPQETQYF.